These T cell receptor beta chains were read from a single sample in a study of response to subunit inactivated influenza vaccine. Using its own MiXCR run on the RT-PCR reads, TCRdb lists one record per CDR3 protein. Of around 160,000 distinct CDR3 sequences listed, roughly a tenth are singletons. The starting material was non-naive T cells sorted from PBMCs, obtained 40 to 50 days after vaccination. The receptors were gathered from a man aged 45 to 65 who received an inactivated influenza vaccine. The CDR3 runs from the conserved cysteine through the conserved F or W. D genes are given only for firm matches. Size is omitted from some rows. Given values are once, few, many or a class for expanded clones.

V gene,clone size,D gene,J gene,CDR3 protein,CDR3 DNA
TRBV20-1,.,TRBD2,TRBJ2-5,CSASELAGQETQYF,TGCAGTGCTAGCGAACTAGCGGGACAAGAGACCCAGTACTTC
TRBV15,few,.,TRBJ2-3,CATSNDRIDTQYF,TGTGCCACCAGCAACGACAGGATAGATACGCAGTATTTT
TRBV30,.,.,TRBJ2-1,CAWSVREQFF,TGTGCCTGGAGTGTACGTGAGCAGTTCTTC
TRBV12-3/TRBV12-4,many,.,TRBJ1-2,CASSQARGGNYGYTF,TGTGCCAGCAGCCAGGCCCGGGGGGGCAACTATGGCTACACCTTC
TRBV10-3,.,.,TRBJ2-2,CAISTSSNTGELFF,TGTGCCATCAGTACTAGTTCGAACACCGGGGAGCTGTTTTTT
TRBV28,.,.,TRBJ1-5,CASSFYYRGNQPQHF,TGTGCCAGCAGTTTTTACTACAGGGGCAATCAGCCCCAGCATTTT
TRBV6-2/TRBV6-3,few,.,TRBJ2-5,CASGLARTRGETQYF,TGTGCCAGCGGGTTAGCGCGAACCCGGGGAGAGACCCAGTACTTC
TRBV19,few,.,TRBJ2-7,CASSIAAAREQYF,TGTGCCAGTAGTATTGCCGCGGCTCGCGAGCAGTACTTC
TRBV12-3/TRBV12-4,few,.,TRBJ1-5,CASSLGLFTQPQHF,TGTGCCAGCAGTTTAGGCCTCTTCACTCAGCCCCAGCATTTT
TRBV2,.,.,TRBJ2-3,CVSSWEKDTQYF,TGTGTCAGCAGTTGGGAGAAAGATACGCAGTATTTT
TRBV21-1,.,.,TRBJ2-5,CASSKRLAEAQETQYF,TGTGCCAGCAGCAAACGACTAGCGGAGGCCCAAGAGACCCAGTACTTC
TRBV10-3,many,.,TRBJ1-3,CAIQQGPSGNTIYF,TGTGCCATCCAACAGGGTCCCTCTGGAAACACCATATATTTT
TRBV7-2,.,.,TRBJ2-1,CASSRAIEQFF,TGTGCCAGCAGCCGGGCCATTGAGCAGTTCTTC
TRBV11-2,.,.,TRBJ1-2,CASRDIKNTGILYGYTF,TGTGCCAGCAGAGACATAAAAAATACAGGGATCCTCTATGGCTACACCTTC
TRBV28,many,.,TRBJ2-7,CASSLRGRAREQYF,TGTGCCAGCAGTTTAAGGGGGAGGGCCCGCGAGCAGTACTTC
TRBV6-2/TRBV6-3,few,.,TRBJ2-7,CASSKDVTYEQYF,TGTGCCAGCAGTAAAGACGTAACCTACGAGCAGTACTTC
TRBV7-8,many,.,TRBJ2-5,CASTTRWETQYF,TGTGCCAGCACCACACGGTGGGAGACCCAGTACTTC
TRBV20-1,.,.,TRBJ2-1,CSAPRRPPANEQFF,TGCAGTGCCCCCAGGCGGCCCCCTGCCAATGAGCAGTTCTTC
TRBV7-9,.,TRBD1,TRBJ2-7,CASSLDSWDRGTYEQYF,TGTGCCAGCAGCTTGGACTCTTGGGACAGGGGGACCTACGAGCAGTACTTC
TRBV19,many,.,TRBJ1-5,CASSGGVSQPQHF,TGTGCCAGTAGTGGCGGGGTGAGTCAGCCCCAGCATTTT
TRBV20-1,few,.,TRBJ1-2,CSAREVNGYTF,TGCAGTGCTAGAGAAGTGAATGGCTACACCTTC
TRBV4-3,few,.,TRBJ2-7,CASSRTRDGSYEQYF,TGCGCCAGCAGCCGAACCCGGGACGGGTCCTACGAGCAGTACTTC
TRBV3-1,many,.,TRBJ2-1,CASSQDLGLSYNEQFF,TGTGCCAGCAGCCAAGATCTCGGACTCTCGTACAATGAGCAGTTCTTC
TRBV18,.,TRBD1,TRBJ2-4,CASSPPAGGNIQYF,TGTGCCAGCTCACCACCCGCAGGGGGAAACATTCAGTACTTC
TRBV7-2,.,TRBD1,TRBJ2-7,CASSNTGTGLYEQYF,TGTGCCAGCAGCAATACCGGGACAGGTCTCTACGAGCAGTACTTC
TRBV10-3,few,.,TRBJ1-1,CAISGHTGLTEAFF,TGTGCCATCAGTGGCCACACTGGATTAACTGAAGCTTTCTTT
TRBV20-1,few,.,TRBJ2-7,CRGGGYGHEQYF,TGCCGAGGGGGAGGGTACGGTCACGAGCAGTACTTC
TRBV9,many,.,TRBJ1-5,CASSVGTHQPQHF,TGTGCCAGCAGCGTCGGGACCCATCAGCCCCAGCATTTT
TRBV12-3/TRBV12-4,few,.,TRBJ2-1,CASKPREASEQFF,TGTGCCAGCAAACCAAGGGAGGCAAGTGAGCAGTTCTTC
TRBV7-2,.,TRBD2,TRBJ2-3,CASSPRASGSGDTQYF,TGTGCCAGCAGCCCCCGTGCTAGCGGGAGTGGGGATACGCAGTATTTT
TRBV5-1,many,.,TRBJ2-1,CASKLDGPEQFF,TGCGCCAGCAAACTTGATGGCCCCGAGCAGTTCTTC
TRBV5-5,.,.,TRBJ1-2,CASSLHVGVGYGYTF,TGTGCCAGCAGCCTGCATGTGGGGGTCGGCTATGGCTACACCTTC
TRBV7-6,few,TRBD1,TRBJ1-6,CASSSRQGEYNSPLHF,TGTGCCAGCAGCTCACGACAGGGGGAGTATAATTCACCCCTCCACTTT
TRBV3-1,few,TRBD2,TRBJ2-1,CASSQAGTSGSYEQFF,TGTGCCAGCAGCCAAGCCGGGACTAGCGGGAGTTATGAGCAGTTCTTC
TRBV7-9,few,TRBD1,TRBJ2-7,CASSYTGGEQYF,TGTGCCAGCAGCTACACAGGGGGCGAGCAGTACTTC
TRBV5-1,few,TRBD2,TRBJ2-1,CASSPFRGGSYNEQFF,TGCGCCAGCAGCCCCTTCCGGGGGGGCTCCTACAATGAGCAGTTCTTC
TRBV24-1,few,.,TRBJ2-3,CATSDLKDWSTDTQYF,TGTGCCACCAGTGATTTAAAGGACTGGAGCACAGATACGCAGTATTTT
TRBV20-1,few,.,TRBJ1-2,CTTDYGYTF,TGCACGACGGACTATGGCTACACCTTC
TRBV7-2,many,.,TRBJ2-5,CASSLSYAGGQETQYF,TGTGCCAGCAGCTTATCCTACGCTGGGGGTCAAGAGACCCAGTACTTC
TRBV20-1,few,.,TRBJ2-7,CSARDGADPTSKQYF,TGCAGTGCTAGAGACGGGGCGGACCCTACGTCCAAGCAGTACTTC
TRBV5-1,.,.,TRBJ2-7,CASSLGPFMSSYEQYF,TGCGCCAGCAGCTTGGGGCCGTTTATGAGCTCCTACGAGCAGTACTTC
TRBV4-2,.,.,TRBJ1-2,CASSHPLGTHGYTF,TGTGCCAGCAGCCACCCGTTGGGCACGCATGGCTACACCTTC
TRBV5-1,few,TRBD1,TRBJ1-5,CASRGDRNQPQHF,TGCGCCAGCAGGGGGGACAGGAATCAGCCCCAGCATTTT
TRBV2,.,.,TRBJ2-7,CASRLGRHEQYF,TGTGCCAGCCGGCTGGGTAGACACGAGCAGTACTTC
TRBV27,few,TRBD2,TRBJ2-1,CASSFVLAGVNEQFF,TGTGCCAGCAGTTTCGTCCTAGCGGGAGTGAATGAGCAGTTCTTC
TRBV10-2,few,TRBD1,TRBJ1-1,CASGQGVTEAFF,TGCGCCAGCGGGCAGGGGGTCACTGAAGCTTTCTTT
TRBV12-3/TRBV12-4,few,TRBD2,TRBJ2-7,CASSWDPGLADPHEQYF,TGTGCCAGCAGTTGGGATCCTGGACTAGCGGATCCTCACGAGCAGTACTTC
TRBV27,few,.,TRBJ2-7,CASSPRQTSTYEQYF,TGTGCCAGCAGTCCCAGACAGACTTCTACCTACGAGCAGTACTTC
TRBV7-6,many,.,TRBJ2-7,CASSLGLRGADEQYF,TGTGCCAGCAGCTTAGGTTTAAGGGGGGCAGACGAGCAGTACTTC
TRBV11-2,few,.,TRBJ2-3,CASSLVMLPTDTQYF,TGTGCCAGCAGCTTAGTAATGCTGCCCACAGATACGCAGTATTTT
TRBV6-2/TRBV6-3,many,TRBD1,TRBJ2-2,CASSYFSPGQGYTGELFF,TGTGCCAGCAGTTACTTCAGTCCGGGACAGGGATACACCGGGGAGCTGTTTTTT
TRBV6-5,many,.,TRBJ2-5,CASIPNRLQVTQGETQYF,TGTGCCAGCATCCCAAACCGACTTCAAGTTACTCAAGGGGAGACCCAGTACTTC
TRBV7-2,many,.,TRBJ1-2,CASSSMAVNYGYTF,TGTGCCAGCAGCTCGATGGCAGTTAACTATGGCTACACCTTC
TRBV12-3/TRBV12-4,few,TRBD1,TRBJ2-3,CASSFRQGVDTQYF,TGTGCCAGCAGTTTTCGACAGGGGGTGGATACGCAGTATTTT
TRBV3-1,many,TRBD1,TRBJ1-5,CASSLGTGNQPQHF,TGTGCCAGCAGCCTTGGGACAGGCAATCAGCCCCAGCATTTT
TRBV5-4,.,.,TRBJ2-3,CASSPLGGPTDTQFF,TGTGCCAGCAGCCCCCTAGGGGGGCCCACAGATACGCAGTTTTTT
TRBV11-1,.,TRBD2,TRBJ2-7,CASSLGRGGTASSYEQYF,TGTGCCAGCAGCTTAGGCCGGGGAGGGACCGCGAGCTCCTACGAGCAGTACTTC
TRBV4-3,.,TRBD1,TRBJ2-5,CASSQDRGRETQYF,TGCGCCAGCAGCCAGGACAGGGGCCGGGAGACCCAGTACTTC
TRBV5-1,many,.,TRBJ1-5,CASSLVGLPYQPQHF,TGCGCCAGCAGCTTGGTGGGGTTACCCTATCAGCCCCAGCATTTT
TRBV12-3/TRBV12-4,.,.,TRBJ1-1,CASTLQGSDTEAFF,TGTGCCAGCACCCTTCAGGGTAGCGACACTGAAGCTTTCTTT